These T cell receptor beta chains were read from a single sample in a study of a mutant IDH1 vaccine in newly diagnosed glioma. These receptors are not linked to any known antigen. Measured with immunoSEQ multiplex PCR; TCRdb has only the in-frame clones, and not every one. The sample records about 56,000 clones, 75% to 90% being singletons. This specimen was PBMCs, taken from a glioma patient whose treatment included an IDH1 peptide vaccine. Receptors originate from a woman between 50 and 59 years old with glioma. Both conserved end residues are part of each CDR3. A D gene is named only where the DNA matches it firmly. Clone size, where shown, is once, few, many, or a class for clones that have expanded.

abundance	len	v_gene	d_gene	j_gene	CDR3nt	CDR3aa
.	14	TRBV5-4	.	TRBJ1-4	TGTGCCAGCAGCCAGACAGGCACTAATGAAAAACTGTTTTTT	CASSQTGTNEKLFF
few	15	TRBV19	.	TRBJ2-1	TGTGCCAGTAGTCCCGACATGGGCGCCTACAATGAGCAGTTCTTC	CASSPDMGAYNEQFF
.	12	TRBV11-2	.	TRBJ1-2	TGTGCCAGCAGCTTAGATATTGGGGGCTACACCTTC	CASSLDIGGYTF
once	12	TRBV28	.	TRBJ2-3	TGTGCCAGCAGTTTAACTGCAGATACGCAGTATTTT	CASSLTADTQYF
.	15	TRBV14	.	TRBJ1-4	TGTGCCAGCAGCCAGCTCTTGCCAACTAATGAAAAACTGTTTTTT	CASSQLLPTNEKLFF
.	15	TRBV18	TRBD2	TRBJ2-7	TGTGCCAGCTCACCAAAAGCTAGCGGGGGTGGTGAGCAGTACTTC	CASSPKASGGGEQYF
.	12	TRBV5-8	TRBD1	TRBJ2-1	TGTGCCAGCAGCATGGGGAGGGACAGGGGGTTCTTC	CASSMGRDRGFF
few	13	TRBV10-1	.	TRBJ1-2	TGCGCCAGCCCCCCACGCGGTAATTATGGCTACACCTTC	CASPPRGNYGYTF
.	14	TRBV7-2	.	TRBJ2-7	TGTGCCAGCAGTTCCGGGACCGGGACCTCCGAGCAGTACTTC	CASSSGTGTSEQYF
.	11	TRBV19	.	TRBJ1-5	TGTGCCAGTAGGACCGGACAAGTGTGGCATTTT	CASRTGQVWHF
.	17	TRBV27	.	TRBJ1-1	TGTGCCAGCAGTTTAAGGGGCGGTGGGGGCGAGAACACTGAAGCTTTCTTT	CASSLRGGGGENTEAFF
.	15	TRBV6-5	TRBD2	TRBJ2-1	TGTGCCAGCAGGCCCGGACTAGCGGGGTACAATGAGCAGTTCTTC	CASRPGLAGYNEQFF
once	17	TRBV19	TRBD2	TRBJ2-2	TGTGCCAGTAGTATAGATGAAAGCGGGGGGTTTACCGGGGAGCTGTTTTTT	CASSIDESGGFTGELFF
.	13	TRBV4-1	TRBD1	TRBJ1-2	TGCGCCAGCAGCCAAGATCGGAGGGGGCAAAGCGCCTTC	CASSQDRRGQSAF
.	13	TRBV28	TRBD1	TRBJ2-7	TGTGCCAGCAGTCCGCGTTCGACAGGGGAGCAGTACTTC	CASSPRSTGEQYF
.	17	TRBV4-1	.	TRBJ2-7	TGCGCCAGCAGCCAAGAAGGACAGGGAGGGGGCCCCTACGAGCAGTACTTC	CASSQEGQGGGPYEQYF
.	14	TRBV5-8	.	TRBJ2-7	TGTGCCAGCAGCTTGAGGACTATGGCCTACGAGCAGTACTTC	CASSLRTMAYEQYF
.	15	TRBV27	TRBD1	TRBJ1-1	TGTGCCAGCAGTCCCCGGGACAGACCCGCTGCGGGAGCTTTCTTT	CASSPRDRPAAGAFF
.	15	TRBV2	.	TRBJ1-1	TGTGCCAGCAGACGGGACACACAAAGCCTCGCTGAAGCTTTCTTT	CASRRDTQSLAEAFF
.	14	TRBV2	.	TRBJ2-3	TGTGCCAGCACGGGCCTGAAAACTAGTGATACGCAGTATTTT	CASTGLKTSDTQYF
.	14	TRBV5-4	.	TRBJ2-5	TGTGCCAGCAGCTTGGTGGCAGCACAAGAGACCCAGTACTTC	CASSLVAAQETQYF
.	15	TRBV4-1	TRBD2	TRBJ2-2	TGCGCCAGCAGCCAGGGACTAGCGGGCACCGGGGAGCTGTTTTTT	CASSQGLAGTGELFF
.	15	TRBV6-1	TRBD1	TRBJ1-5	TGTGCCAGCAGTGAGGGGACAGGGATCGGTCAGCCCCAGCATTTT	CASSEGTGIGQPQHF
.	14	TRBV6-1	TRBD2	TRBJ2-5	TGTGCCAGCAATCCTAGCGGGGGATTCGAGACCCAGTACTTC	CASNPSGGFETQYF
.	13	TRBV11-2	TRBD1	TRBJ2-1	TGTGCCAGCAGCAACAGGGGGTACAATGAGCAGTTCTTC	CASSNRGYNEQFF
.	13	TRBV5-4	.	TRBJ2-3	TGTGCCAGCAGCGAGGGCCTCACAGATACGCAGTATTTT	CASSEGLTDTQYF
once	14	TRBV19	.	TRBJ2-7	TGTGCCAGTAGTGCCCAACAGGGTGTCTACGAGCAGTACTTC	CASSAQQGVYEQYF
.	12	TRBV10-2	.	TRBJ1-1	TGCGCCAGCAGTGAAGGATTCACTGAAGCTTTCTTT	CASSEGFTEAFF
few	14	TRBV27	.	TRBJ1-2	TGTGCCAGCAGTTTATCTGGCCCTAACTATGGCTACACCTTC	CASSLSGPNYGYTF
.	14	TRBV2	.	TRBJ1-5	TGTGCCAGCAAAACCCGCCTGCTTGGGCAGCCCCAGCATTTT	CASKTRLLGQPQHF
.	15	TRBV5-1	.	TRBJ2-1	TGCGCCAGCAGCCCGGGACAACCCTCGGACAATGAGCAGTTCTTC	CASSPGQPSDNEQFF
.	16	TRBV28	.	TRBJ2-4	TGTGCCAGCAGTGATGGACTGTATCTAGCCAAAAACATTCAGTACTTC	CASSDGLYLAKNIQYF
.	14	TRBV30	TRBD1	TRBJ1-2	TGTGCCTGGGACCCTGGGCAGGGGGCTTGGGGCTACACCTTC	CAWDPGQGAWGYTF
.	17	TRBV2	TRBD2	TRBJ2-3	TGTGCCAGCAGTGAGTTAGGAAGCGGGGGCAAAACAGATACGCAGTATTTT	CASSELGSGGKTDTQYF
.	13	TRBV18	TRBD1	TRBJ2-7	TGTGCCAGCTCACCAGGGACAGGCGGCGAGCAGTACTTC	CASSPGTGGEQYF
.	16	TRBV5-6	.	TRBJ2-5	TGTGCCAGCAGCTTGGAAAGGGCCGGCTTCATGGAGACCCAGTACTTC	CASSLERAGFMETQYF
.	15	TRBV9	.	TRBJ2-2	TGTGCCAGCAGCGTACACGGGGGGAACACCGGGGAGCTGTTTTTT	CASSVHGGNTGELFF
.	14	TRBV7-8	.	TRBJ1-2	TGTGCCAGCAGCTTAGCGTTCGCCTCCTATGGCTACACCTTC	CASSLAFASYGYTF
.	16	TRBV7-9	TRBD1	TRBJ2-2	TGTGCCAGCAGCGCGGGACAGGGAGGTAACACCGGGGAGCTGTTTTTT	CASSAGQGGNTGELFF
.	13	TRBV2	.	TRBJ2-7	TGTGCCAGCTCTCTCAGGGCGGTAGACGAGCAGTACTTC	CASSLRAVDEQYF
few	14	TRBV9	TRBD1	TRBJ1-1	TGTGCCAGCAGCGGGGGACAGGGGTACACTGAAGCTTTCTTT	CASSGGQGYTEAFF
.	14	TRBV5-4	.	TRBJ2-7	TGTGCCAGCAGCCTGGTGGACACAGTCTACGAGCAGTACTTC	CASSLVDTVYEQYF
few	13	TRBV6-5	TRBD1	TRBJ1-5	TGTGCCATCCCGGACAGGGGATGGCAGCCCCAGCATTTT	CAIPDRGWQPQHF
.	17	TRBV5-1	TRBD1	TRBJ2-1	TGCGCCAGCAGCTTGGATAGGCCGGGACAGGGTTACAATGAGCAGTTCTTC	CASSLDRPGQGYNEQFF
.	15	TRBV27	.	TRBJ1-6	TGTGCCAGCAGTTCACGCCGACCGGATAATTCACCCCTCCACTTT	CASSSRRPDNSPLHF
.	15	TRBV6-1	.	TRBJ2-7	TGTGCCAGCAGTGATCGGCAGGGAAAATCCTACGAGCAGTACTTC	CASSDRQGKSYEQYF
.	15	TRBV5-1	TRBD2	TRBJ2-3	TGCGCCAGCAGCCGCCGGGGGGATAGCACAGATACGCAGTATTTT	CASSRRGDSTDTQYF